Only a few counts were recorded for the clone carrying this T cell receptor (beta chain). No antigen is known for it. This sample is part of a study of T-cell reconstitution after alpha-beta-depleted transplantation in children. General study results and limits: Hyperexpanded clones declined; after one year, newly produced T cells mostly supplied diversity. Where some patients showed high TCRbeta diversity at day 60, it came from recipient T cells and thymic progenitors that had survived.

The TCRbeta library incorporated unique molecular identifiers. Each CDR3 protein is one row after TCRdb ran MiXCR on the PCR reads. The sample lists 550,000 to 600,000 distinct CDR3 sequences; 23% were seen once. Germline CDR1 is SGHAT and CDR2 is FQNNGV. The CDR3 is 18 residues long. The ends were cut back, 6 bases at V and 0 bases at J, with 21 bases in the middle. The receptor's source is a boy younger than two who had a stem cell transplant for acute myeloid leukemia, so the T cells may come from the graft donor. The source material was PBMCs, mostly from graft donor cells, sampled 360 days after TCRalphabeta/CD19-depleted stem cell transplant. V gene TRBV11-2 combines with J gene TRBJ2-4; no reliable D call. The CDR3 sequence: CASSHRPPAWTAKNIQYF. The CDR3 DNA follows: TGTGCCAGCAGTCATCGGCCCCCCGCCTGGACAGCCAAAAACATTCAGTACTTC.